One and the same sample provided the 11 T cell receptor beta chains below, sequenced in a study of CD8 T cells in ankylosing spondylitis. Overall study findings and caveats: A motif of several highly homologous TCR beta variants was seen as apparently characteristic of ankylosing spondylitis blood.

TCRdb independently ran MiXCR on the 5' RACE reads; one entry per CDR3 protein. The sample lists fewer than 550,000 distinct CDR3 sequences; about 5.2% were seen once. Which antigens these TCRs recognize remains unknown. Sequencing was carried out using blood, either unsorted or a sorted T cell fraction (not recorded which). These receptors were taken from a male donor with ankylosing spondylitis.

The table lists this clonotype with many counts. The V call is TRBV7-2, the J call TRBJ2-3; TRBD1 or TRBD2 may be the D gene (5 bases each). There are 14 residues in the CDR3. Germline V gene data show CDR1 as SGHTA and CDR2 as FQGNSA. Trimming shortened V by 4 bases and J by 8 bases, and 16 bases separated the two germline ends. Here the CDR3 DNA reads TGTGCCAGCAGCTCGGGGACCAGCCGTGGTACGCAGTATTTT. This sequence encodes CASSSGTSRGTQYF.

J is TRBJ2-5 and V is TRBV15; a possible D gene is TRBD1 (6 bases). The germline gives CDR1 LNHNV, CDR2 YYDKDF (reference sequence). Trimming removed 5 bases at V and 2 bases at J, with 12 bases between. The CDR3 runs to 14 residues. The CDR3 region has the DNA TGTGCCACCAGCGAACGGGACAATCAAGAGACCCAGTACTTC. Protein product: CATSERDNQETQYF.

This clonotype was counted ten times or more. J is TRBJ2-7 and V is TRBV7-8, with a weak D call TRBD2 (7 bases). The CDR3 is made up of 17 amino acids. The germline V gene encodes CDR1 SGHVS and CDR2 FQNEAQ. With 4 bases removed from V and 4 bases from J, the gap between germline ends came to 23 bases. The CDR3 coding sequence is TGTGCCAGCAGCTCCAGATTTTTTGCGGGGGCGTGGTACGAGCAGTACTTC. Its translation: CASSSRFFAGAWYEQYF.

This clonotype was observed at least ten times. The rearrangement joins TRBV5-6 to TRBJ2-7, with TRBD2 identical over 12 bases. The CDR3 covers 19 residues. Losses at the gene ends were 2 bases for V and 7 bases for J; bases not matched to a gene: 19. Germline CDR1 is SGHDT and CDR2 is YYEEEE. CDR3 bases: TGTGCCAGCAGCTTTAGACTAGCGGGAGTATGGTCGGCTACGGGAGAGCAGTACTTC. This translates into CASSFRLAGVWSATGEQYF. Filled out from reference TRBV5-6 and TRBJ2-7, the complete variable domain reads DAGVTQSPTHLIKTRGQQVTLRCSPKSGHDTVSWYQQALGQGPQFIFQYYEEEERQRGNFPDRFSGHQFPNYSSELNVNALLLGDSALYLCASSFRLAGVWSATGEQYFGPGTRLTVT.

This clonotype was counted many times. The chain employs TRBV7-2 and TRBJ1-1; D is perhaps TRBD1 (6 bases). V lost 2 bases and J lost 0, with 10 bases in between. The CDR3 is made up of 15 amino acids. Per the germline V gene, CDR1 is SGHTA and CDR2 is FQGNSA. The DNA for the CDR3 is TGTGCCAGCAGCTTAACAGCAGGGGTGAACACTGAAGCTTTCTTT. Its translation is CASSLTAGVNTEAFF.

This clonotype was counted at least ten times. The chain joins TRBV7-2 to TRBJ1-2; the D gene is possibly TRBD1 (5 bases). The CDR3 covers 14 residues. The germline V and J ends were trimmed by 1 base and 4 bases, with 10 bases remaining between them. CDR1 and CDR2 from the germline V gene are SGHTA and FQGNSA. Here the CDR3 reads CASSLGWGGYGYTF. The CDR3 nucleotides read TGTGCCAGCAGCTTAGGATGGGGCGGCTATGGCTACACCTTC.

This clonotype was recorded at least ten times. This chain uses TRBV12-3 or TRBV12-4 with TRBJ1-1; TRBD1 agrees at 7 bases. Trimming at V came to 6 bases and at J to 0 bases, leaving 1 base not matched to a gene. The CDR3 extends over 13 amino acids. CDR3 region: CASRGQMNTEAFF. DNA for the CDR3: TGTGCCAGCAGGGGACAGATGAACACTGAAGCTTTCTTT.

This clonotype was counted ten times or more. The gene calls are TRBV7-2 and TRBJ2-3; 9 positions match TRBD2. This CDR3 contains 17 residues. Trimming took 3 bases from V and 0 from J; bases not matched to a gene: 7. Germline CDR1 SGHTA, CDR2 FQGNSA. In nucleotides, the CDR3 is TGTGCCAGCAGCTTCCGTAGCGGGGGCAGTAGCACAGATACGCAGTATTTT. Its translation: CASSFRSGGSSTDTQYF.

This clonotype was found many times. The V gene is TRBV5-1, the J gene TRBJ2-3, with 7 bases that match TRBD1. The CDR3 runs 14 residues. From germline, CDR1 is SGHRS and CDR2 YFSETQ. J lost 2 bases, V lost 3 bases, and 3 bases had no gene match. CDR3 DNA sequence: TGCGCCAGCAGCTCGGGACAGTACACAGATACGCAGTATTTT. Its translation is CASSSGQYTDTQYF.

This clonotype came up many times. The rearrangement links TRBV20-1 to TRBJ2-2, with 8 bases that match TRBD1. Germline CDR1 DFQATT, CDR2 SNEGSKA (reference sequence). With 6 bases clipped from V and 5 bases from J, the junction kept 8 bases outside the gene matches. The CDR3 is made up of 14 amino acids. DNA of the CDR3: TGCAGTGCGGTTGACAGGGGTGGTACCGGGGAGCTGTTTTTT. It codes for CSAVDRGGTGELFF.

This clonotype has ten or more counts. Written as DNA, the CDR3 is TGTGCCAGCAGCGTAGCTTCGGGGGTAGGAGCTTTCTTT. Translated: CASSVASGVGAFF. V is TRBV9 and J is TRBJ1-1; possibly TRBD1 for D (5 bases). Trimming took off 0 bases at V and 10 bases at J, with 13 bases between the two ends. Germline V gene sequence: CDR1 SGDLS, CDR2 YYNGEE. The CDR3 spans 13 residues.